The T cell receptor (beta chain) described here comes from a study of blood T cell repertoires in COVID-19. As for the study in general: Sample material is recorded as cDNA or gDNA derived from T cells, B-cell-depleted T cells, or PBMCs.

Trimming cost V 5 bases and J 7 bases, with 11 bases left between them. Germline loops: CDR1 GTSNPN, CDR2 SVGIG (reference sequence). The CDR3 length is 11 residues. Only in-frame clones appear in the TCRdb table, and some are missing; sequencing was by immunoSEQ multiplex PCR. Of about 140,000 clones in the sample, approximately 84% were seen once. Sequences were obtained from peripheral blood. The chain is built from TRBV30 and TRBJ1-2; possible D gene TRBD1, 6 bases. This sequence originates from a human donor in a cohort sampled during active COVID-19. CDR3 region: CAWGGAGGYTF. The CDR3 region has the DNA TGTGCCTGGGGGGGGGCTGGTGGCTACACCTTC.